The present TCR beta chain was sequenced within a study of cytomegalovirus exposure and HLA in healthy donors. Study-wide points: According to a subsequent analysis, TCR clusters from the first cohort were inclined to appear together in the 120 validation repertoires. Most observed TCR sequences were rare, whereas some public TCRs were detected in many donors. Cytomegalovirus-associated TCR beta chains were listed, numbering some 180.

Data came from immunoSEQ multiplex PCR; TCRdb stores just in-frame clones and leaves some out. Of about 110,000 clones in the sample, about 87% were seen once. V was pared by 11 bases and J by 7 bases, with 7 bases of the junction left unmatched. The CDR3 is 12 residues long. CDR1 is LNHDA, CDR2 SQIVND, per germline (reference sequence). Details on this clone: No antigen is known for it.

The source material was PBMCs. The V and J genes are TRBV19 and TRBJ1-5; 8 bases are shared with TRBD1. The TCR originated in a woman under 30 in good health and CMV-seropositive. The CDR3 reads CACAGGDQPQHF. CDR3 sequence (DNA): TGTGCCTGCGCAGGGGGCGACCAGCCCCAGCATTTT.